The 7 T cell receptor beta chains given below trace back to one sample, sequenced in a study of blood T cell repertoires in COVID-19. Produced via immunoSEQ multiplex PCR; TCRdb's table is partial and in-frame only. Of about 130,000 clones in the sample, roughly 90% were seen once. The sample comprised PBMCs or T cells enriched from blood (not recorded which). These receptors were collected from a woman in her 50s who had recovered from COVID-19.

J is TRBJ2-1 and V is TRBV25-1, with D perhaps TRBD1 (6 bases). V was trimmed by 2 bases and J by 8 bases, leaving 13 bases between them. Germline CDR1 reads MGHDK; CDR2 reads SYGVNS. The CDR3 spans 14 residues. CDR3 protein: CASSEGAGADEQFF. CDR3 bases: TGTGCCAGCAGTGAAGGTGCAGGGGCCGATGAGCAGTTCTTC.

This clone is a singleton in its sample. The rearrangement uses TRBV7-2 and TRBJ1-1; 9 bases are a match to TRBD1. With V trimmed by 5 bases and J by 5 bases, 6 bases remained unmatched. The CDR3 runs 14 residues. Per germline, CDR1 SGHTA and CDR2 FQGNSA. CDR3 sequence (DNA): TGTGCCAGCAGCGTGGACAGGGGACGAACTGAAGCTTTCTTT. Its protein product is CASSVDRGRTEAFF.

The genes are TRBV11-2 and TRBJ2-7, with a possible D match to TRBD1 (5 bases). The CDR3 is 13 amino acids. Looked up from germline, CDR1 is SGHAT and CDR2 is FQNNGV. Trimming stripped 3 bases from V and 6 bases from J, with 12 bases between. The CDR3 nucleotides are TGTGCCAGCAGCTTCAGGGCCGATACCGAGCAGTACTTC. Its protein is CASSFRADTEQYF.

This clone occurred a few times. The V gene is TRBV6-5, the J gene TRBJ1-2; TRBD1 aligns across 9 bases. The V and J ends lost 2 bases and 2 bases, in that order; junction bases with no gene match: 0. The CDR3 has 14 residues. The V gene's germline CDR1 is MNHEY and CDR2 SVGAGI. Here the CDR3 reads CASSYGQGNYGYTF. Here the CDR3 DNA reads TGTGCCAGCAGTTACGGACAGGGGAACTATGGCTACACCTTC.

This clone has a single count. V gene TRBV13 combines with J gene TRBJ1-1, with no clear D. From germline, CDR1 is PRHDT and CDR2 FYEKMQ (reference sequence). CDR3 length: 13 amino acids. Between the trimmed V and J ends, which lost 5 bases and 3 bases, there was a span of 10 bases. CDR3 region: CASSKRYDTEAFF. The CDR3 nucleotides are TGTGCCAGCAGCAAGAGGTATGACACTGAAGCTTTCTTT.

V and J are TRBV7-3 and TRBJ1-1; D possibly corresponds to TRBD1 (5 bases). The V gene's germline CDR1 is SGHTA and CDR2 FQGTGA. Trimming removed 0 bases at V and 11 bases at J, with 13 bases between. The CDR3 totals 13 residues. CDR3 in amino acids: CASSLTSGDEAFF. The CDR3 region has the DNA TGTGCCAGCAGCTTAACGTCGGGGGATGAGGCTTTCTTT.

V and J are TRBV12-3 or TRBV12-4 and TRBJ1-6; no reliable D call. The ends were cut back, 6 bases at V and 11 bases at J, with 11 bases in the middle. The CDR3 covers 12 residues. DNA of the CDR3: TGTGCCAGCAGCTCGCCACGGGCACCCCTCCACTTT. It codes for CASSSPRAPLHF.